This TCR beta chain derives from a study of cytomegalovirus exposure and HLA in healthy donors. Profiled with immunoSEQ multiplex PCR; TCRdb holds only in-frame clones, not every one. Here the sample spans 120,000 or so clones, about 96% being singletons. Sequenced sample: PBMCs. The TCR comes from a young man in good health and CMV-seronegative.

CDR3 sequence reads: CAWRVTGRNYGYTF. The DNA for the CDR3 is TGTGCCTGGAGAGTGACAGGCCGGAATTATGGCTACACCTTC. The rearrangement uses TRBV30 and TRBJ1-2; perhaps TRBD1 as D (6 bases). V lost 3 bases, J lost 5 bases, and 16 bases lay in between. The CDR3 runs to 14 residues. Germline V gives CDR1 GTSNPN, CDR2 SVGIG (reference sequence).